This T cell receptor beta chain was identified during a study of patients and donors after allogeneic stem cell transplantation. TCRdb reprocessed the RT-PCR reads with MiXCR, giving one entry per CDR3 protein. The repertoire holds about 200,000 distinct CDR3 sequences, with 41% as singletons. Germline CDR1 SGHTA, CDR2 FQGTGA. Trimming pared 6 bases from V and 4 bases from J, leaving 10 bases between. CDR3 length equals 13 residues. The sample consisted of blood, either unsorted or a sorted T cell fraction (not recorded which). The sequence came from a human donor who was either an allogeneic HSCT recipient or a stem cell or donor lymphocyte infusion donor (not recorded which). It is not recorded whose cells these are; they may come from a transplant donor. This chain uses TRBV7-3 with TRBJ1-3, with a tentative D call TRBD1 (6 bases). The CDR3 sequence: CASSITGGNTIYF. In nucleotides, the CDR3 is TGTGCCAGCAGTATCACAGGGGGAAACACCATATATTTT.